This is a list of T cell receptor beta chains from one sample in a study of PD-1 blockade in classical Hodgkin lymphoma. Sequencing was performed with immunoSEQ multiplex PCR; in TCRdb, only in-frame clones are kept and a portion is missing. The sample gives roughly 40,000 clones, 66% of which show up once; 3% to 3.5% is in the top ten. The sample was peripheral blood mononuclear cells (PBMCs), taken before the fourth cycle of nivolumab. These receptors were taken from a human donor with classical Hodgkin lymphoma. The conserved cysteine and the conserved F or W are not part of the CDR3 here. Each record gives: J gene, D gene, V gene, CDR3 protein. A D gene is named only where the DNA matches it firmly.

TRBJ2-3,-,TRBV5-1,ASSLGRGQGDTQY
TRBJ1-2,-,TRBV28,ASSLGGFYGYT
TRBJ1-2,-,TRBV28,ASSFRDPSYYGYT
TRBJ1-1,-,TRBV5-1,ASSLGAESTEAF
TRBJ1-1,-,TRBV5-1,ASSLEHGGTQAF
TRBJ2-5,-,TRBV18,AKGRLQETQY
TRBJ1-1,TRBD1,TRBV7-9,ASSLGFGTGALSTEAF
TRBJ2-1,-,TRBV7-2,ASSLPARGFNEQF
TRBJ2-7,-,TRBV5-1,ASREGTYEQY
TRBJ1-6,-,TRBV30,AWTGRMDSPLH
TRBJ2-2,TRBD2,TRBV7-2,ASSPHGGASGELF
TRBJ1-2,TRBD1,TRBV6-6,ASTVIEGAGTGYT
TRBJ1-5,-,TRBV7-2,ASSLGGNSNQPQH
TRBJ2-3,-,TRBV19,ASSLGLQGTQY
TRBJ2-7,-,TRBV7-6,ATSPREKGEQY
TRBJ1-2,-,TRBV28,ASTLEGYGYT
TRBJ2-7,TRBD1,TRBV25-1,ASSEGDRALY
TRBJ2-7,TRBD1,TRBV4-3,ASSQAAGQGAYEQY
TRBJ1-2,-,TRBV7-9,ASSFVTDRSHGYT
TRBJ2-5,-,TRBV4-1,ASSLTRTETQY
TRBJ2-1,-,TRBV6-5,ASSYVGRGKYNEQF
TRBJ1-2,TRBD1,TRBV28,ASSLAGQEAGYGYT
TRBJ2-2,-,TRBV27,ASSLWARTTGELF
TRBJ1-1,-,TRBV28,ASGLQGSTEAF
TRBJ2-7,-,TRBV2,ASSLVPGQY
TRBJ2-7,TRBD1,TRBV2,ASSWDRGYEQY
TRBJ2-4,-,TRBV10-2,ASSAMDSAKNIQY
TRBJ2-5,TRBD1,TRBV29-1,STGTGRRETQY
TRBJ2-3,-,TRBV4-3,ASSQDGADTDTQY
TRBJ2-3,-,TRBV30,AWSVEYTDTQY
TRBJ2-5,-,TRBV5-6,ASSLVAAGQETQY
TRBJ1-1,-,TRBV6-6,ASSYSVGGNTEAF
TRBJ2-1,-,TRBV5-4,ASSFGLPNEQF
TRBJ2-3,TRBD2,TRBV4-1,ASSQIPASGGASTDTQY
TRBJ2-1,TRBD2,TRBV28,ASSLLREGRF
TRBJ2-2,-,TRBV1,TSSQDPATLIKGNTGELF
TRBJ2-7,-,TRBV4-3,ASSQGGLGYEQY
TRBJ2-5,-,TRBV28,ASRPGGRETQY
TRBJ1-6,-,TRBV29-1,SVGITDNSPLH
TRBJ2-5,TRBD1,TRBV6-5,ASSYSDRGETQY
TRBJ1-2,-,TRBV19,ASSIRDREDVFGYT
TRBJ2-1,-,TRBV7-3,ASSSGTHNEQF
TRBJ1-3,-,TRBV21-1,ASSKERAPGDSGNTIY
TRBJ1-1,-,TRBV5-6,ASSPTLGGEAF
TRBJ2-1,-,TRBV27,ASSLPEKSYNEQF
TRBJ2-1,TRBD2,TRBV7-3,ASSLGLAAYNEQF
TRBJ1-3,TRBD1,TRBV5-5,ASRGTGEGNTIY
TRBJ2-2,TRBD2,TRBV6-5,ASTTTGGATGELF